The 20 T cell receptor beta chains below all came from one sample that was sequenced in a study of blood T cell repertoires in COVID-19. This table comes from immunoSEQ multiplex PCR, and its TCRdb copy is limited to in-frame clones, with some not included. Seen here are 74,000 or so clones, over 75% observed once, and the top ten hold roughly 2.4%. What was sequenced was peripheral blood. These TCRs come from a human donor in a cohort sampled during active COVID-19.

V is TRBV7-9 and J is TRBJ1-3; D remains ambiguous. Germline CDR1 and CDR2: SEHNR and FQNEAQ (reference sequence). V lost 5 bases, J lost 0 bases, and 8 bases lay in between. The CDR3 covers 14 residues. The CDR3 here is CASSPSGSGNTIYF. CDR3 sequence (DNA): TGTGCCAGCAGCCCCTCAGGCTCTGGAAACACCATATATTTT.

The V gene is TRBV5-4, the J gene TRBJ2-3, with D possibly being TRBD1 (6 bases). The CDR3 consists of 14 residues. V lost 4 bases to trimming and J lost 5 bases, with 14 bases between them. The germline V gene encodes CDR1 SGHNT and CDR2 YYREEE (reference sequence). CDR3 region: CASSRTVLKDTQYF. CDR3 sequence (DNA): TGTGCCAGCAGCAGGACAGTTTTGAAAGATACGCAGTATTTT.

The J gene is TRBJ2-7, the V gene TRBV7-9; 7 nucleotides agree with TRBD2. CDR1 is SEHNR and CDR2 is FQNEAQ in the germline V gene (reference sequence). The length of the CDR3 is 16 residues. V gave up 3 bases and J gave up 2 bases; unmatched junction bases: 10. The CDR3 DNA reads TGTGCCAGCAGCTTTCAGTTGGGGAGGGCCACCTACGAGCAGTACTTC. It translates to CASSFQLGRATYEQYF.

This chain links TRBV19 with TRBJ2-7, with a tentative D call TRBD1 (6 bases). Germline V gene sequence: CDR1 LNHDA, CDR2 SQIVND (reference sequence). V dropped 6 bases and J dropped 3 bases, with 27 bases sitting between them. CDR3 length equals 18 residues. CDR3 DNA: TGTGCCAGTAGCGAACAAAACCCCTCCGGGACACCGGGCTACGAGCAGTACTTC. It is translated as CASSEQNPSGTPGYEQYF.

This chain links TRBV7-9 with TRBJ1-1, with D unresolved. CDR1 is SEHNR and CDR2 is FQNEAQ in the germline V gene (reference sequence). Trimming removed 7 bases from V and 2 bases from J, with 14 bases in between. The CDR3 totals 14 residues. The CDR3 nucleotides are TGTGCCAGCATGACACGGTCCCTCAACACTGAAGCTTTCTTT. Encoded protein: CASMTRSLNTEAFF.

The chain has TRBV5-4 and TRBJ2-1; 8 bases are shared with TRBD1. Germline V gene data show CDR1 as SGHNT and CDR2 as YYREEE (reference sequence). This CDR3 spans 15 amino acids. V lost 0 bases, J lost 4 bases, and 3 bases stayed unmatched. The CDR3 here is CASSLDRGVYNEQFF. As DNA, the CDR3 is TGTGCCAGCAGCTTGGACAGGGGGGTTTACAATGAGCAGTTCTTC.

The V gene is TRBV29-1, the J gene TRBJ1-3; 7 bases fit TRBD1. Germline V gene lookup returns CDR1 SQVTM and CDR2 ANQGSEA. This CDR3 spans 12 amino acids. With V trimmed by 7 bases and J by 6 bases, 6 bases remained unmatched. The CDR3 here is CSADQGENTIYF. DNA of the CDR3: TGCAGCGCAGATCAGGGGGAAAACACCATATATTTT.

V usage is TRBV5-1 and J usage is TRBJ1-6; 7 nucleotides align to TRBD1. CDR1 is SGHRS, CDR2 YFSETQ, per germline. The CDR3 has 12 residues. After removal of 5 bases from V and 7 bases from J, the junction contained 0 bases not matched to a gene. The CDR3 DNA reads TGCGCCAGCAGGACAGGGAATTCACCCCTCCACTTT. Its translation is CASRTGNSPLHF.

This clone showed up just once. This chain uses TRBV7-9 with TRBJ2-2; tentative D call: TRBD2 (6 bases). The CDR3 is made up of 19 amino acids. Trimming shortened V by 5 bases and J by 1 base, and 23 bases separated the two germline ends. Germline V lookup: CDR1 SEHNR, CDR2 FQNEAQ (reference sequence). CDR3 sequence reads: CASSPNSYMGGWNTGELFF. The CDR3 DNA reads TGTGCCAGCAGCCCCAATTCATATATGGGGGGATGGAACACCGGGGAGCTGTTTTTT. Full variable domain (outside the CDR3, taken from reference TRBV7-9 and TRBJ2-2): DTGVSQNPRHKITKRGQNVTFRCDPISEHNRLYWYRQTLGQGPEFLTYFQNEAQLEKSRLLSDRFSAERPKGSFSTLEIQRTEQGDSAMYLCASSPNSYMGGWNTGELFFGEGSRLTVL.

The rearrangement links TRBV18 to TRBJ2-7; 9 bases match TRBD1. V gave up 8 bases and J gave up 5 bases; unmatched junction bases: 7. Germline V gives CDR1 KGHSH, CDR2 LQKENI. The CDR3 has 13 residues. CDR3 in DNA: TGTGCCAGCAAACAGGGGGCGGGTGACGAGCAGTACTTC. It specifies CASKQGAGDEQYF.

This clone was detected only once. CDR3 residues: CASSAGTAKNTEAFF. CDR3 in DNA: TGTGCCAGTAGTGCTGGGACAGCTAAGAACACTGAAGCTTTCTTT. The chain carries TRBV19 and TRBJ1-1, with 7 bases that match TRBD1. This CDR3 spans 15 amino acids. Germline values: CDR1 LNHDA, CDR2 SQIVND (reference sequence). Losses at the gene ends were 5 bases for V and 1 base for J; bases not matched to a gene: 7.

The chain joins TRBV6-2 or TRBV6-3 to TRBJ2-3, with 8 positions matching TRBD2. The germline CDR1 and CDR2 sequences are MNHEY and SVGEGT. The CDR3 is 14 amino acids. Trimming took 5 bases from V and 3 from J; bases not matched to a gene: 4. The CDR3 sequence is CASSRSGGTDTQYF. CDR3 DNA sequence: TGTGCCAGCAGTAGAAGCGGGGGTACAGATACGCAGTATTTT.

This clone was counted only a few times. V and J are TRBV12-3 or TRBV12-4 and TRBJ2-5; unclear D gene. The CDR3 consists of 11 residues. The germline V and J ends were trimmed by 2 bases and 5 bases, with 3 bases remaining between them. CDR3 sequence: CASSLSETQYF. In DNA, the CDR3 is TGTGCCAGCAGTTTAAGCGAGACCCAGTACTTC.

The rearrangement uses TRBV24-1 and TRBJ2-3, with a possible D match to TRBD2 (6 bases). V lost 0 bases to trimming and J lost 3 bases, with 12 bases between them. From germline, CDR1 is KGHDR and CDR2 SFDVKD. This CDR3 region has 16 residues. CDR3 sequence reads: CATSDLAGSITDTQYF. CDR3 in DNA: TGTGCCACCAGTGATTTGGCGGGATCAATAACAGATACGCAGTATTTT.

The sample holds a few counts of this clone. Sequence at one end of the junction differs from germline and may be a read error. V is TRBV12-5 and J is TRBJ1-2; D is perhaps TRBD1 (6 bases). This CDR3 has 12 residues. CDR1 LGHNT and CDR2 FRNRAP come from the germline V gene. The CDR3 DNA follows: TGTGCTAGTGGTCCCCTGGGGGACATACCAACTTTC. It codes for CASGPLGDIPTF. Full variable domain (missing parts from reference TRBV12-5 and TRBJ1-2): DARVTQTPRHKVTEMGQEVTMRCQPILGHNTVFWYRQTMMQGLELLAYFRNRAPLDDSGMPKDRFSAEMPDATLATLKIQPSEPRDSAVYFCASGPLGDIPTFGSGTRLTVV.

The chain recombines TRBV5-8 with TRBJ1-2; 7 nucleotides line up with TRBD1. V was pared by 2 bases and J by 6 bases, with 4 bases of the junction left unmatched. CDR1 is SGHTS and CDR2 is YDEGEE in the germline V gene. This CDR3 has 13 residues. The CDR3 region is CASSFSGTDGYTF. CDR3 DNA sequence: TGTGCCAGCAGCTTTTCGGGGACAGATGGCTACACCTTC.

V is TRBV18 and J is TRBJ2-3; TRBD1 matches at 8 bases. The V gene's germline CDR1 is KGHSH and CDR2 LQKENI. J lost 5 bases, V lost 6 bases, and 13 bases had no gene match. This CDR3 has 16 residues. The CDR3 region has the DNA TGTGCCAGCTCGCTAGCCGGACAGGGTCAAGGAGATACGCAGTATTTT. Protein product: CASSLAGQGQGDTQYF. The entire variable domain, with the rest obtained from reference TRBV18 and TRBJ2-3, is as follows: NAGVMQNPRHLVRRRGQEARLRCSPMKGHSHVYWYRQLPEEGLKFMVYLQKENIIDESGMPKERFSAEFPKEGPSILRIQQVVRGDSAAYFCASSLAGQGQGDTQYFGPGTRLTVL.

The rearrangement joins TRBV5-8 to TRBJ1-6; no definite D call. The germline gives CDR1 SGHTS, CDR2 YDEGEE. The V and J ends lost 2 bases and 0 bases respectively, with 15 bases between them. The CDR3 sequence is 18 residues long. In nucleotides, the CDR3 is TGTGCCAGCAGCTTCGGTTACTCTTCTAGCTCCTATAATTCACCCCTCCACTTT. It translates to CASSFGYSSSSYNSPLHF. Full variable domain (missing parts from reference TRBV5-8 and TRBJ1-6): EAGVTQSPTHLIKTRGQQATLRCSPISGHTSVYWYQQALGLGLQFLLWYDEGEERNRGNFPPRFSGRQFPNYSSELNVNALELEDSALYLCASSFGYSSSSYNSPLHFGNGTRLTVT.

This chain joins TRBV12-3 or TRBV12-4 and TRBJ2-5, with 7 positions matching TRBD1. CDR3 size: 12 residues. V shed 6 bases and J 4 bases; nucleotides not matched to a gene: 2. Here the CDR3 reads CASRQGRETQYF. The CDR3, as DNA: TGTGCCAGCAGACAGGGGAGAGAGACCCAGTACTTC.

The chain has TRBV7-2 and TRBJ1-1; D ambiguous. Per germline, CDR1 SGHTA and CDR2 FQGNSA. The CDR3 has 13 amino acids. Deletions cut 6 bases from V and 0 bases from J, with 8 bases between. CDR3 in amino acids: CASSTRLNTEAFF. CDR3 DNA: TGTGCCAGCAGTACTAGACTGAACACTGAAGCTTTCTTT.